This T cell receptor beta chain was documented in a study of blood T cells in healthy people across ages. With a J-beta primer mix and a sample-barcoded 5' primer, a second PCR ran roughly 6 to 11 cycles. In TCRdb, the 5' RACE reads were re-called with MiXCR into one record per CDR3 protein. This sample has hundreds of thousands of distinct CDR3 sequences, with approximately 24% found just once. In germline, CDR1 is MNHNY, CDR2 SVGAGI (reference sequence). The V end lost 2 bases, the J end lost 8 bases, and 9 bases lay between the germline ends. CDR3 length: 13 amino acids. This sample also belongs to another study, concerning T cells of mothers and their children. This second study says: Barcodes and 2-4 random nucleotides were added by M1S in the second PCR. Mothers yielded over 8 million CDR3 reads, children 2.5 million to 3 million each.

This receptor was obtained from a boy aged 10-17 years in good health. The chain uses TRBV6-6 and TRBJ1-4; D possibly corresponds to TRBD1 (5 bases). Material for sequencing was blood. The CDR3 sequence: CASSYADREKLFF. The CDR3 nucleotides are TGTGCCAGCAGTTACGCTGACAGAGAAAAACTGTTTTTT.